This entry lists 32 T cell receptor beta chains sequenced from one sample in a study of blood T cell repertoires in COVID-19. Data came from immunoSEQ multiplex PCR; TCRdb stores just in-frame clones and leaves some out. Of about 200,000 clones detected, approximately 86% appear once; the ten largest clones hold less than 0.75%. Sequenced: peripheral blood. These receptors originate from a man aged 40-50 years with acute or convalescent COVID-19.

The chain carries TRBV7-2 and TRBJ1-6; 7 bases line up with TRBD1. J gave up 10 bases and V 1 base, and 10 bases lay outside the gene matches. This CDR3 contains 16 residues. CDR1 SGHTA and CDR2 FQGNSA come from the germline V gene. The CDR3 protein is CASSLEGSGGHSPLHF. The DNA of the CDR3 is TGTGCCAGCAGCTTAGAGGGATCAGGGGGACACTCACCCCTCCACTTT.

V and J are TRBV21-1 and TRBJ1-3; TRBD1 reflects the table's D call only, with no check against the DNA. TRBV21-1 is given as a pseudogene. The CDR3 has 16 residues. The CDR3 DNA reads as TGTGCCAGCAGCAAGGAATTGGACAGCCCACGAAACACCATATATTTT. Its translation is CASSKELDSPRNTIYF.

V is TRBV29-1 and J is TRBJ1-1, with D possibly TRBD1 on 6 matching bases. The germline V and J ends were trimmed by 8 bases and 3 bases, with 25 bases remaining between them. This CDR3 has 16 residues. CDR1 is SQVTM and CDR2 is ANQGSEA in the germline V gene. The CDR3 protein is CSLSLRGGAKDTEAFF. For the CDR3, the DNA is TGCAGCCTCTCTCTTAGGGGGGGGGCGAAGGACACTGAAGCTTTCTTT.

This sequence joins TRBV10-2 and TRBJ2-2; D gene uncertain. Germline CDR1 and CDR2: WSHSY and SAAADI. V gave up 3 bases and J gave up 6 bases, with 8 bases separating them. The CDR3 covers 13 residues. In DNA, the CDR3 is TGCGCCAGCAGTGAAATCCTCGCCGGGGAGCTGTTTTTT. Its protein is CASSEILAGELFF.

This chain uses TRBV9 with TRBJ1-1, with a tentative D call TRBD1 (5 bases). Trimming stripped 2 bases from V and 2 bases from J, with 10 bases between. The CDR3 spans 14 residues. CDR1 and CDR2 (germline): SGDLS, YYNGEE. CDR3 in DNA: TGTGCCAGCAGCGTGGGGCCGTTCAACACTGAAGCTTTCTTT. The encoded protein is CASSVGPFNTEAFF.

V and J are TRBV11-3 and TRBJ1-6; TRBD1 is a possible D gene (6 bases). CDR3 length equals 14 residues. In germline, CDR1 is SGHNT, CDR2 YENEEA. The germline V and J ends were trimmed by 3 bases and 7 bases, with 10 bases remaining between them. This chain's CDR3 is CASSFGTSNSPLHF. The CDR3, as DNA: TGTGCCAGCAGCTTTGGGACATCGAATTCACCCCTCCACTTT.

This clone has a handful of counts. The rearrangement joins TRBV29-1 to TRBJ1-1; D is possibly TRBD1 (6 bases). V was shortened by 7 bases and J by 6 bases, with 9 bases between the two germline ends. CDR1 and CDR2 (germline): SQVTM, ANQGSEA. The CDR3 extends over 10 amino acids. The CDR3: CSAGGPEAFF. CDR3 sequence (DNA): TGCAGCGCTGGGGGCCCTGAAGCTTTCTTT.

This chain joins TRBV11-3 and TRBJ2-1; a possible D gene is TRBD2 (5 bases). The CDR3 totals 15 residues. Per germline, CDR1 SGHNT and CDR2 YENEEA. The germline V and J ends were trimmed by 4 bases and 2 bases, with 12 bases remaining between them. Written as DNA, the CDR3 is TGTGCCAGCAGCTCCAAAGGAGCGGCCTACAATGAGCAGTTCTTC. Its protein product is CASSSKGAAYNEQFF. The variable domain in full, completed from reference TRBV11-3 and TRBJ2-1, reads EAGVVQSPRYKIIEKKQPVAFWCNPISGHNTLYWYLQNLGQGPELLIRYENEEAVDDSQLPKDRFSAERLKGVDSTLKIQPAELGDSAVYLCASSSKGAAYNEQFFGPGTRLTVL.

The genes are TRBV5-1 and TRBJ1-3; D not resolved. V lost 2 bases, J lost 0 bases, and 6 bases lay in between. The CDR3 runs 14 residues. CDR1 SGHRS and CDR2 YFSETQ come from the germline V gene. Written as DNA, the CDR3 is TGCGCCAGCAGCTTTGAGCACTCTGGAAACACCATATATTTT. Its translation is CASSFEHSGNTIYF.

At least ten counts were recorded for this clone. This chain uses TRBV9 with TRBJ2-2; D perhaps matches TRBD1 (6 bases). This CDR3 is 16 amino acids long. V lost 4 bases to trimming and J lost 4 bases, with 17 bases between them. Germline CDR1 and CDR2: SGDLS and YYNGEE. The CDR3 loop is CASSPFRGMGTGELFF. DNA for the CDR3: TGTGCCAGCAGCCCCTTTAGGGGGATGGGCACCGGGGAGCTGTTTTTT.

V and J are TRBV5-1 and TRBJ1-6, with a possible D match to TRBD1 (6 bases). Germline assignment: CDR1 SGHRS and CDR2 YFSETQ. The CDR3 length is 16 residues. The germline V and J ends were trimmed by 6 bases and 5 bases, with 18 bases remaining between them. The CDR3 sequence is CASTRPRDNNNSPLHF. The DNA for the CDR3 is TGCGCCAGCACCCGCCCCAGGGACAACAATAATTCACCCCTCCACTTT.

This sequence joins TRBV15 and TRBJ2-1; D might be TRBD2 (6 bases). In germline, CDR1 is LNHNV, CDR2 YYDKDF (reference sequence). The CDR3 is 16 amino acids. Trimming stripped 8 bases from V and 4 bases from J, with 21 bases between. The chain's CDR3 is CATGPRGGGAYNEQFF. For the CDR3, the DNA is TGTGCCACCGGACCCCGGGGAGGAGGGGCTTACAATGAGCAGTTCTTC.

The chain employs TRBV11-2 and TRBJ2-3; 7 bases fit TRBD2. There are 15 residues in the CDR3. The V gene's germline CDR1 is SGHAT and CDR2 FQNNGV. Trimming removed 3 bases from V and 2 bases from J; junction bases left unmatched: 5. This chain's CDR3 is CASSFGDYTTDTQYF. CDR3 sequence (DNA): TGTGCCAGCAGCTTCGGGGACTACACCACAGATACGCAGTATTTT.

The chain links TRBV19 to TRBJ1-2; D is perhaps TRBD1 (6 bases). With 5 bases removed from V and 4 bases from J, the gap between germline ends came to 11 bases. Looked up from germline, CDR1 is LNHDA and CDR2 is SQIVND (reference sequence). The CDR3 extends over 13 amino acids. Here the CDR3 reads CASSVDRFYGYTF. Here the CDR3 DNA reads TGTGCCAGTAGTGTCGACAGGTTCTATGGCTACACCTTC.

The rearrangement joins TRBV9 to TRBJ2-5; possibly TRBD2 for D (5 bases). The germline V and J ends were trimmed by 0 bases and 5 bases, with 11 bases remaining between them. The CDR3 is 14 residues long. The germline CDR1 and CDR2 sequences are SGDLS and YYNGEE. In DNA form, the CDR3 reads TGTGCCAGCAGCGTAGGGGTGACTACGGAGACCCAGTACTTC. Protein product: CASSVGVTTETQYF.

The genes are TRBV2 and TRBJ2-5; 11 nucleotides line up with TRBD2. The CDR3 extends over 15 amino acids. Per the germline V gene, CDR1 is SNHLY and CDR2 is FYNNEI. The ends lost 6 bases at V and 1 base at J; junction bases unmatched: 4. CDR3 nucleotides: TGTGCCAGCAGCAAACTAGCGGGGGTCCAAGAGACCCAGTACTTC. It codes for CASSKLAGVQETQYF. Full variable domain (missing parts from reference TRBV2 and TRBJ2-5): EPEVTQTPSHQVTQMGQEVILRCVPISNHLYFYWYRQILGQKVEFLVSFYNNEISEKSEIFDDQFSVERPDGSNFTLKIRSTKLEDSAMYFCASSKLAGVQETQYFGPGTRLLVL.

V usage is TRBV28 and J usage is TRBJ2-6; D may be TRBD2 (6 bases). Trimming took off 5 bases at V and 0 bases at J, with 20 bases between the two ends. The V gene's germline CDR1 is MDHEN and CDR2 SYDVKM. This CDR3 region has 19 residues. CDR3 sequence reads: CASSLQSWDSSSGANVLTF. The CDR3 DNA reads TGTGCCAGCAGTCTACAGTCCTGGGACTCAAGCTCTGGGGCCAACGTCCTGACTTTC.

The sample holds one count of this clone. V gene TRBV6-6 combines with J gene TRBJ2-2; possible D gene TRBD2, 5 bases. Germline CDR1 MNHNY, CDR2 SVGAGI (reference sequence). V lost 10 bases and J lost 6, with 9 bases in between. The length of the CDR3 is 11 residues. The DNA of the CDR3 is TGTGCCATGGAGGAGGCCGGGGAGCTGTTTTTT. Protein sequence: CAMEEAGELFF.

The CDR3 DNA reads as TGTGCCAGCAGGGAGACAGGGGGACGATCACCCCTCCACTTT. This codes for CASRETGGRSPLHF. V and J are TRBV2 and TRBJ1-6; TRBD1 agrees at 9 bases. Germline V gives CDR1 SNHLY, CDR2 FYNNEI. The junction had 7 bases not matched to a gene; V was cut back by 6 bases and J by 10 bases. The length of the CDR3 is 14 residues.

The chain combines TRBV2 with TRBJ1-2; D not resolved. CDR3 length: 11 amino acids. Trimming removed 2 bases at V and 5 bases at J, with 3 bases between. CDR1 is SNHLY and CDR2 is FYNNEI in the germline V gene. The CDR3 DNA follows: TGTGCCAGCAGTGAACTGTATGGCTACACCTTC. Translation gives CASSELYGYTF.

The rearrangement joins TRBV6-6 to TRBJ2-2, with 10 bases fitting TRBD1. Germline CDR1 reads MNHNY; CDR2 reads SVGAGI (reference sequence). Losses at the gene ends were 8 bases for V and 2 bases for J; bases not matched to a gene: 5. This CDR3 has 15 amino acids. CDR3 amino acids: CASGRDRGNTGELFF. The CDR3 nucleotides read TGTGCCAGCGGCCGGGACAGGGGTAACACCGGGGAGCTGTTTTTT.

The chain employs TRBV6-5 and TRBJ1-4; no firm D call. V lost 7 bases and J lost 7, with 19 bases in between. CDR3 length: 15 amino acids. The V gene's germline CDR1 is MNHEY and CDR2 SVGAGI. The CDR3 nucleotides read TGTGCCAGCATTTCTAGGGAGGACTATAGTGAAAAACTGTTTTTT. Amino acid sequence: CASISREDYSEKLFF.

This chain connects TRBV6-5 to TRBJ1-2, with no clear D. Trimming pared 5 bases from V and 2 bases from J, leaving 12 bases between. The CDR3 is made up of 14 amino acids. CDR1 MNHEY and CDR2 SVGAGI come from the germline V gene. The CDR3 reads CASSPGLENYGYTF. DNA for the CDR3: TGTGCCAGCAGTCCGGGTCTCGAAAACTATGGCTACACCTTC.

The genes are TRBV7-9 and TRBJ2-3; TRBD2 matches at 11 bases. Germline CDR1 is SEHNR and CDR2 is FQNEAQ (reference sequence). The trim removed 4 bases at V and 4 bases at J, leaving 4 bases unmatched. The CDR3 extends over 15 amino acids. CDR3 sequence (DNA): TGTGCCAGCAGCTCGGGACTAGCGGTCGCAGATACGCAGTATTTT. It codes for CASSSGLAVADTQYF.

The V and J genes are TRBV5-1 and TRBJ2-1, with 8 bases fitting TRBD1. The trim removed 2 bases at V and 6 bases at J, leaving 4 bases unmatched. The CDR3 spans 14 residues. From germline, CDR1 is SGHRS and CDR2 YFSETQ. The CDR3 loop reads CASSLGRGLNEQFF. The CDR3 bases are TGCGCCAGCAGCTTAGGCAGGGGGCTCAATGAGCAGTTCTTC.

The chain has TRBV7-8 and TRBJ2-1, with a tentative D call TRBD2 (5 bases). Germline assignment: CDR1 SGHVS and CDR2 FQNEAQ. Trimming took off 4 bases at V and 0 bases at J, with 13 bases between the two ends. The CDR3 consists of 16 residues. The CDR3 DNA sequence: TGTGCCAGCAGCTACACATCGGGAAGCTCCTACAATGAGCAGTTCTTC. Its translation: CASSYTSGSSYNEQFF. Drawing the rest from reference TRBV7-8 and TRBJ2-1, the complete variable domain is GAGVSQSPRYKVAKRGQDVALRCDPISGHVSLFWYQQALGQGPEFLTYFQNEAQLDKSGLPSDRFFAERPEGSVSTLKIQRTQQEDSAVYLCASSYTSGSSYNEQFFGPGTRLTVL.

The V gene is TRBV7-2, the J gene TRBJ1-5; 10 nucleotides match TRBD1. The V gene end was trimmed by 5 bases and the J gene end by 4 bases; junction bases not matched to a gene: 2. The germline gives CDR1 SGHTA, CDR2 FQGNSA. The CDR3 has 14 amino acids. This chain's CDR3 is CASSRTGGNQPQHF. In nucleotides, the CDR3 is TGTGCCAGCAGCCGGACAGGGGGAAATCAGCCCCAGCATTTT.

V and J are TRBV7-9 and TRBJ2-1; D possibly corresponds to TRBD2 (6 bases). The CDR3 totals 16 residues. The germline CDR1 and CDR2 sequences are SEHNR and FQNEAQ (reference sequence). Trimming stripped 1 base from V and 2 bases from J, with 12 bases between. The CDR3 loop reads CASSLVLAGTYNEQFF. The CDR3 DNA sequence: TGTGCCAGCAGCTTAGTTTTGGCGGGGACCTACAATGAGCAGTTCTTC.

The rearrangement joins TRBV27 to TRBJ2-7; 11 nucleotides match TRBD2. CDR1 is MNHEY, CDR2 SMNVEV, per germline (reference sequence). The V segment lost 1 base and the J segment 6 bases; nucleotides outside the gene matches: 11. The CDR3 runs 17 residues. The CDR3 reads CASSLFPGTSGRAEQYF. Written as DNA, the CDR3 is TGTGCCAGCAGTTTATTCCCCGGGACTAGCGGCCGGGCCGAGCAGTACTTC.

This rearrangement joins TRBV6-4 to TRBJ1-1; D might be TRBD1 (5 bases). Germline assignment: CDR1 MRHNA and CDR2 SNTAGT. CDR3 length: 13 amino acids. Between the trimmed V and J ends, which lost 4 bases and 8 bases, there was a span of 14 bases. The CDR3 is CASSGAEGTEAFF. The CDR3, as DNA: TGTGCCAGCAGTGGGGCGGAGGGGACGGAAGCTTTCTTT.

V and J are TRBV30 and TRBJ1-1; D may be TRBD1 (5 bases). Per germline, CDR1 GTSNPN and CDR2 SVGIG (reference sequence). This CDR3 spans 14 amino acids. The germline V and J ends were trimmed by 3 bases and 4 bases, with 15 bases remaining between them. The DNA of the CDR3 is TGTGCCTGGAGCAGAGGAGGGGCGAGCACTGAAGCTTTCTTT. This codes for CAWSRGGASTEAFF.

V gene TRBV27 combines with J gene TRBJ2-7; the match to TRBD2 covers 12 bases. J gave up 12 bases and V 7 bases, and 16 bases lay outside the gene matches. The CDR3 extends over 15 amino acids. Germline CDR1 reads MNHEY; CDR2 reads SMNVEV (reference sequence). CDR3 loop: CASNIGTSGWTPLYF. CDR3 coding DNA: TGTGCCAGCAATATAGGGACTAGCGGGTGGACGCCCCTGTACTTC.